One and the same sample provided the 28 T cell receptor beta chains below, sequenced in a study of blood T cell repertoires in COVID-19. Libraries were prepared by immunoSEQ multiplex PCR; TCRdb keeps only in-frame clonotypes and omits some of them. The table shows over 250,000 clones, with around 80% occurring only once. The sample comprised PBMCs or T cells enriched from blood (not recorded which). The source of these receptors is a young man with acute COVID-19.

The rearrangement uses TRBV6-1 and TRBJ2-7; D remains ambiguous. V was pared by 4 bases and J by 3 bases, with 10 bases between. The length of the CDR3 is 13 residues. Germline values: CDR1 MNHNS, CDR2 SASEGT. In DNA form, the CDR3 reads TGTGCCAGCAGTGTAGCAGAGTTCTACGAGCAGTACGTC. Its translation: CASSVAEFYEQYV.

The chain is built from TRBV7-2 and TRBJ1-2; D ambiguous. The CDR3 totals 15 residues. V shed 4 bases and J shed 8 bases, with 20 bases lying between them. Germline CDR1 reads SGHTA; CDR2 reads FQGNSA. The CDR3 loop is CASSSARTGSGGYTF. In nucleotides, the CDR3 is TGTGCCAGCAGCTCCGCCCGGACCGGGTCGGGAGGCTACACCTTC.

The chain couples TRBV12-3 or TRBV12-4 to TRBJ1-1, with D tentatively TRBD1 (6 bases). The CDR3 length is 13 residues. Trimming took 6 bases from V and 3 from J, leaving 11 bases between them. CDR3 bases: TGTGCCAGCAGGAGGGGGACCCACACTGAAGCTTTCTTT. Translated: CASRRGTHTEAFF.

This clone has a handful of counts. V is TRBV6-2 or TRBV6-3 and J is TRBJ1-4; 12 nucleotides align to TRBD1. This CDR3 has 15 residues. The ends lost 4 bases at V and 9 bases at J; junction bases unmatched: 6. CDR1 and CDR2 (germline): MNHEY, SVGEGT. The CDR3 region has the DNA TGTGCCAGCAGTTCGACCGGGACAGGGGGCCAAAAACTGTTTTTT. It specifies CASSSTGTGGQKLFF.

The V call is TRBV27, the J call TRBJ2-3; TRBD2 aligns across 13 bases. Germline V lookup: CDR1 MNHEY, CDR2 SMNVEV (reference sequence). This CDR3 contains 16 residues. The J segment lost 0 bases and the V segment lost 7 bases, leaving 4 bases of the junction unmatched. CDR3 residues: CASTGLAGASTDTQYF. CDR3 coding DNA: TGTGCCAGCACCGGACTAGCGGGAGCCAGCACAGATACGCAGTATTTT.

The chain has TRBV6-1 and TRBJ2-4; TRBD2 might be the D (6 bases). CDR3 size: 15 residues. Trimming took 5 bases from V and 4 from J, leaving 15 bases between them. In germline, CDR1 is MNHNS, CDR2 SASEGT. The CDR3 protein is CASSNPGGEKNIQYF. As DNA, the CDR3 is TGTGCCAGCAGTAACCCCGGCGGGGAGAAAAACATTCAGTACTTC.

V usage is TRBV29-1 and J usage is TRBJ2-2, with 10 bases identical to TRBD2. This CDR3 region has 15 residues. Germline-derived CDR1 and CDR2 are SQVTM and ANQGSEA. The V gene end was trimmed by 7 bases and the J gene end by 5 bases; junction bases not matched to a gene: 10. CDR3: CSGRLAGVGTGELFF. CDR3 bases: TGCAGCGGACGTCTAGCGGGAGTAGGGACCGGGGAGCTGTTTTTT.

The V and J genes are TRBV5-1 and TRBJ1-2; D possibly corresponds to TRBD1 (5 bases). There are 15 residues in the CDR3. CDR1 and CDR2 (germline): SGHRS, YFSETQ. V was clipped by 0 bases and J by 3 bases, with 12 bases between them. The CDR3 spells CASSLDGGSDYGYTF. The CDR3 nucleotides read TGCGCCAGCAGCTTGGATGGGGGGTCGGACTATGGCTACACCTTC.

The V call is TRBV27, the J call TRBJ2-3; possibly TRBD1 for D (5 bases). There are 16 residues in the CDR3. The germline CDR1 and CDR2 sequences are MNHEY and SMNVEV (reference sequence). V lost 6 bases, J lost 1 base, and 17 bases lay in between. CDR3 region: CASSLTVRFGTDTQYF. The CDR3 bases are TGTGCCAGCAGCTTGACAGTCAGATTTGGCACAGATACGCAGTATTTT.

Here the CDR3 DNA reads TGCGCCAGCAGCCAAGAACCAACCGGGACCGGGGGAAACATTCAGTACTTC. Protein sequence: CASSQEPTGTGGNIQYF. The chain has TRBV4-1 and TRBJ2-4; tentative D call: TRBD2 (6 bases). Germline V lookup: CDR1 MGHRA, CDR2 YSYEKL. The CDR3 is 17 residues long. Trimming removed 0 bases from V and 6 bases from J, with 18 bases in between.

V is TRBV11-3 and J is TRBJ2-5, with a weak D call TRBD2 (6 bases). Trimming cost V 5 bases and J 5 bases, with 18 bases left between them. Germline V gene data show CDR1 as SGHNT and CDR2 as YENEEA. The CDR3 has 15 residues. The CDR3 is CASSPGEVPAETQYF. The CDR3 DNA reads TGTGCCAGCAGCCCGGGAGAGGTGCCGGCTGAGACCCAGTACTTC.

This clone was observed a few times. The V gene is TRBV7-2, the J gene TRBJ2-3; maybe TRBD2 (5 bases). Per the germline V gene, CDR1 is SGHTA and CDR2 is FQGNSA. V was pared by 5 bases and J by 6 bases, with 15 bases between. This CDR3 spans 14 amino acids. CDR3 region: CASSLTRPGDTQYF. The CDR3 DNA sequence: TGTGCCAGCAGCCTCACACGACCGGGGGATACGCAGTATTTT.

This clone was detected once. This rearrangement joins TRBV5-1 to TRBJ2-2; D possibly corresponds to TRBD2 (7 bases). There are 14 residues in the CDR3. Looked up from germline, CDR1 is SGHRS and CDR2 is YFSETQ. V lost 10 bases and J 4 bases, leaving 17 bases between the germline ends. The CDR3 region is CASRGDYSTGELFF. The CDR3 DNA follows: TGCGCCTCGAGGGGGGACTATAGCACCGGGGAGCTGTTTTTT.

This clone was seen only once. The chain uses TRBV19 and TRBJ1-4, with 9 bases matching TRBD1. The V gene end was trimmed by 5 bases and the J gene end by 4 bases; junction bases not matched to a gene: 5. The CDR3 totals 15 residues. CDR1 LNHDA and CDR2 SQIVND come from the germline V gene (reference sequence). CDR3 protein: CASSSPGQGNEKLFF. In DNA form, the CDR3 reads TGTGCCAGTAGTTCCCCGGGACAGGGTAATGAAAAACTGTTTTTT.

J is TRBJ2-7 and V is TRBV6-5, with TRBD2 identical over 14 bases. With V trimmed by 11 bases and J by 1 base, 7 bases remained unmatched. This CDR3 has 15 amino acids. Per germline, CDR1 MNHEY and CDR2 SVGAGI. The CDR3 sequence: CARGGLAGESYEQYV. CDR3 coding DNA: TGTGCCCGTGGGGGACTAGCGGGAGAATCCTACGAGCAGTACGTC.

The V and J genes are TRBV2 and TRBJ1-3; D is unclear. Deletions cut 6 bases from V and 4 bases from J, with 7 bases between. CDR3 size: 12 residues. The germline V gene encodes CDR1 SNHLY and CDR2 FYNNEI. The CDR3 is CASRVEGNTIYF. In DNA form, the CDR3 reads TGTGCCAGCAGGGTTGAGGGAAACACCATATATTTT.

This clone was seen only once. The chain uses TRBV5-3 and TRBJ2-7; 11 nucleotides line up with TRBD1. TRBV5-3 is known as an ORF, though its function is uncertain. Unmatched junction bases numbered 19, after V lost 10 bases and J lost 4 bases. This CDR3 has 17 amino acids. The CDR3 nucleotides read TGTGCCTCCATAGAGGACAGGGGGCGGGAGGGGTTATACGAGCAGTACGTC. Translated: CASIEDRGREGLYEQYV.

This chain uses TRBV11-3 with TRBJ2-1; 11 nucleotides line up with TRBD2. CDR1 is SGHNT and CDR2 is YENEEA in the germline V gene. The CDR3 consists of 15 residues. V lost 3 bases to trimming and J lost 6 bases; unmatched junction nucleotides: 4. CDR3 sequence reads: CASSFTSGGLNEQFF. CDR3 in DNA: TGTGCCAGCAGCTTCACTAGCGGGGGCCTCAATGAGCAGTTCTTC. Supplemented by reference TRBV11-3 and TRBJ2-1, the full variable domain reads EAGVVQSPRYKIIEKKQPVAFWCNPISGHNTLYWYLQNLGQGPELLIRYENEEAVDDSQLPKDRFSAERLKGVDSTLKIQPAELGDSAVYLCASSFTSGGLNEQFFGPGTRLTVL.

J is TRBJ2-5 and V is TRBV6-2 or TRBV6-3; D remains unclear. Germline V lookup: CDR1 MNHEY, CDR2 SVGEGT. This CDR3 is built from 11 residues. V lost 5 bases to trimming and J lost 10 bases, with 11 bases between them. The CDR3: CASSAPRHQYF. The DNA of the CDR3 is TGTGCCAGCAGTGCCCCGAGACACCAGTACTTC.

CDR3 in amino acids: CASSLHGRGAYEQYV. The CDR3 DNA follows: TGTGCCAGCAGTCTCCACGGGAGGGGAGCCTACGAGCAGTACGTC. The V gene is TRBV28, the J gene TRBJ2-7; TRBD2 agrees at 8 bases. Looked up from germline, CDR1 is MDHEN and CDR2 is SYDVKM. This CDR3 is built from 15 residues. V lost 5 bases to trimming and J lost 2 bases; unmatched junction nucleotides: 8.

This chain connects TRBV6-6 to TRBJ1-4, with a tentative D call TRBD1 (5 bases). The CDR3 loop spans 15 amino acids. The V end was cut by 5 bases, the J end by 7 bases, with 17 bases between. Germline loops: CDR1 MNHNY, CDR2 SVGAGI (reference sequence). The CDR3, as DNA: TGTGCCAGCAGTACCACGGGGGGGAGAAGTGAAAAACTGTTTTTT. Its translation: CASSTTGGRSEKLFF.

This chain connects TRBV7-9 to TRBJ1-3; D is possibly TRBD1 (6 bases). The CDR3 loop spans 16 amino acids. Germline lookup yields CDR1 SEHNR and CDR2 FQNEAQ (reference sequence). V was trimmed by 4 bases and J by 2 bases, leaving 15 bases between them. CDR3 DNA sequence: TGTGCCAGCAGCTCAGTAGGACAGTGGGCTGGAAACACCATATATTTT. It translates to CASSSVGQWAGNTIYF.

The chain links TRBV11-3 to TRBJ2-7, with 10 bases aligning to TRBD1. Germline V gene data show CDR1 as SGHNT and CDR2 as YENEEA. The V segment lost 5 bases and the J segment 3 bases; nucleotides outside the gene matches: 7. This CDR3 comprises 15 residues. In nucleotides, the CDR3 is TGTGCCAGCAGCCGGACAGGGGGTCCCAACTACGAGCAGTACGTC. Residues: CASSRTGGPNYEQYV.

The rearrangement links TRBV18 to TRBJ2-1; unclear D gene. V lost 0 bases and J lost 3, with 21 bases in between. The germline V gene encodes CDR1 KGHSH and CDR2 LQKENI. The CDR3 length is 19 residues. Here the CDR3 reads CASSPPLSMVASVYNEQFF. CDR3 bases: TGTGCCAGCTCACCACCCTTAAGCATGGTGGCCAGCGTCTACAATGAGCAGTTCTTC.

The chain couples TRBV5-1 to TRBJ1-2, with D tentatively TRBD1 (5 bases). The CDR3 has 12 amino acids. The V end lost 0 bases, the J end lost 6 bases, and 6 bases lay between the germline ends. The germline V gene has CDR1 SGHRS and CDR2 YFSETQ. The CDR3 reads CASSLEQDGYTF. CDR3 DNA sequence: TGCGCCAGCAGCTTGGAACAGGATGGCTACACCTTC.

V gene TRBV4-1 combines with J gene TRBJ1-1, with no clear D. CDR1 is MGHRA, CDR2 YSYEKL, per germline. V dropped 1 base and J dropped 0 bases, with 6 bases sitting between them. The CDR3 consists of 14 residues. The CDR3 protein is CASSQAGLNTEAFF. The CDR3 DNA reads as TGCGCCAGCAGCCAAGCCGGTCTGAACACTGAAGCTTTCTTT.

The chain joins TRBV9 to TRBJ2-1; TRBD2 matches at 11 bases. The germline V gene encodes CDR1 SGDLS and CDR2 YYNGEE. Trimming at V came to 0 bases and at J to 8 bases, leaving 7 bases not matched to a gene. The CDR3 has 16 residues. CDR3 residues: CASSVATLAGGYEQFF. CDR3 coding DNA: TGTGCCAGCAGCGTAGCTACATTAGCGGGAGGGTATGAGCAGTTCTTC.

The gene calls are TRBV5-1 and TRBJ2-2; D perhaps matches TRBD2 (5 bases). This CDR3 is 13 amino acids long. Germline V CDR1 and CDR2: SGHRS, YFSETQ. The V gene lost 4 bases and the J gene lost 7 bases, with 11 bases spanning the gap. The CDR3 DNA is TGCGCCAGCAGCGAGGGAACTGGCGGGGAGCTGTTTTTT. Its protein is CASSEGTGGELFF. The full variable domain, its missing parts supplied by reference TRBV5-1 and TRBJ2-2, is KAGVTQTPRYLIKTRGQQVTLSCSPISGHRSVSWYQQTPGQGLQFLFEYFSETQRNKGNFPGRFSGRQFSNSRSEMNVSTLELGDSALYLCASSEGTGGELFFGEGSRLTVL.